The 9 T cell receptor beta chains presented below share a single source sample, sequenced in a study of blood T cell repertoires in COVID-19. Assay: immunoSEQ multiplex PCR; the TCRdb copy retains only in-frame clones and omits some. The sample consists of 150,000 to 200,000 clones, more than 75% of them appearing once. The specimen sequenced was peripheral blood. All receptors come from a man between 70 and 80 years old with acute or convalescent COVID-19.

This clone occurred a few times. The chain recombines TRBV28 with TRBJ1-2; D not certain. Germline assignment: CDR1 MDHEN and CDR2 SYDVKM. CDR3 length: 12 amino acids. The V end was cut by 5 bases, the J end by 7 bases, with 11 bases between. The CDR3 nucleotides are TGTGCCAGCAGTATACAGTATAGTGGCTACACCTTC. Protein: CASSIQYSGYTF.

The chain recombines TRBV7-6 with TRBJ2-1, with D possibly being TRBD1 (6 bases). The CDR3 is 15 residues long. Trimming took 1 base from V and 2 from J, leaving 9 bases between them. The germline V gene encodes CDR1 SGHVS and CDR2 FNYEAQ. Here the CDR3 reads CASSLVRGTYNEQFF. CDR3 DNA: TGTGCCAGCAGCTTAGTCAGGGGAACCTACAATGAGCAGTTCTTC.

The chain recombines TRBV5-1 with TRBJ1-5; no clear D. The CDR3 runs to 18 residues. The V end was cut by 0 bases, the J end by 0 bases, with 16 bases between. Germline V gives CDR1 SGHRS, CDR2 YFSETQ. CDR3 coding DNA: TGCGCCAGCAGCTTGGAGAAAGCGGTAAGATATAGCAATCAGCCCCAGCATTTT. Amino acids: CASSLEKAVRYSNQPQHF.

The sample holds a few counts of this clone. The V and J genes are TRBV5-8 and TRBJ2-5; 14 bases fit TRBD2. In germline, CDR1 is SGHTS, CDR2 YDEGEE. The CDR3 has 18 amino acids. Unmatched junction bases numbered 10, after V lost 4 bases and J lost 2 bases. CDR3 protein: CASSLGLAGGLGQETQYF. CDR3 nucleotides: TGTGCCAGCAGCCTCGGACTAGCGGGAGGTTTGGGTCAAGAGACCCAGTACTTC. The full variable domain, completed using reference TRBV5-8 and TRBJ2-5, is EAGVTQSPTHLIKTRGQQATLRCSPISGHTSVYWYQQALGLGLQFLLWYDEGEERNRGNFPPRFSGRQFPNYSSELNVNALELEDSALYLCASSLGLAGGLGQETQYFGPGTRLLVL.

The chain has TRBV5-5 and TRBJ2-7; unclear D gene. Germline CDR1 SGHKS, CDR2 YYEKEE (reference sequence). V was trimmed by 1 base and J by 4 bases, leaving 15 bases between them. This CDR3 is built from 15 residues. The CDR3 sequence is CASSLRRPAEYEQYF. The CDR3 coding sequence is TGTGCCAGCAGCTTGAGGCGGCCTGCGGAATACGAGCAGTACTTC.

This chain links TRBV7-2 with TRBJ2-5; TRBD2 might be the D (5 bases). The CDR3 length is 14 residues. V was clipped by 6 bases and J by 4 bases, with 15 bases between them. CDR1 and CDR2 (germline): SGHTA, FQGNSA. CDR3 sequence reads: CASSRAGGPETQYF. CDR3 in DNA: TGTGCCAGCAGTCGGGCCGGCGGGCCAGAGACCCAGTACTTC.

This clone was observed a single time. The chain uses TRBV3-1 (or the pseudogene TRBV3-2) and TRBJ1-5; 7 positions match TRBD1. The V segment lost 1 base and the J segment 3 bases; nucleotides outside the gene matches: 3. This CDR3 is built from 15 residues. CDR1 and CDR2 (germline): LGHDT, YNNKEL (reference sequence). The CDR3 DNA reads as TGTGCCAGCAGCCAAGGTCAGGGGGACAATCAGCCCCAGCATTTT. Its protein product is CASSQGQGDNQPQHF.

Regarding this clone: Other DNA sequences from this sample encode an identical CDR3 as well. The chain employs TRBV6-5 and TRBJ1-5; unclear D gene. The CDR3 has 14 residues. Per the germline V gene, CDR1 is MNHEY and CDR2 is SVGAGI. V was clipped by 6 bases and J by 0 bases, with 9 bases between them. CDR3 sequence: CASRDSFSNQPQHF. The CDR3 nucleotides are TGTGCCAGCAGGGACTCTTTTAGCAATCAGCCCCAGCATTTT.

The rearrangement links TRBV18 to TRBJ2-1; 10 bases fit TRBD2. There are 15 residues in the CDR3. J was trimmed by 7 bases and V by 1 base; bases with no gene match: 4. The germline gives CDR1 KGHSH, CDR2 LQKENI. The CDR3 reads CASSPQRGGRNEQFF. CDR3 DNA sequence: TGTGCCAGCTCACCACAGCGGGGGGGCAGGAATGAGCAGTTCTTC.